This passage covers 24 T cell receptor beta chains from one sample sequenced in a study of cytomegalovirus exposure and HLA in healthy donors. A multiplex PCR was run with 60 Vbeta primers and 13 Jbeta primers. This table comes from immunoSEQ multiplex PCR, and its TCRdb copy is limited to in-frame clones, with some not included. The profile shows 150,000 to 200,000 clones, about 86% of them singletons. The sequenced material came from PBMCs. Receptors were obtained from a young woman in good health and CMV-seropositive.

This clone was recorded a few times. CDR3 DNA sequence: TGTGCCAGCAGTTTGAGGAACACTGAAGCTTTCTTT. It translates to CASSLRNTEAFF. V is TRBV28 and J is TRBJ1-1; D remains ambiguous. The CDR3 has 12 residues. Germline V gene data show CDR1 as MDHEN and CDR2 as SYDVKM. V was shortened by 3 bases and J by 1 base, with 3 bases between the two germline ends.

This chain joins TRBV9 and TRBJ2-6, with D uncertain. Germline V lookup: CDR1 SGDLS, CDR2 YYNGEE. With 0 bases removed from V and 0 bases from J, the gap between germline ends came to 13 bases. This CDR3 has 18 residues. CDR3 coding DNA: TGTGCCAGCAGCGTAGAAGTTGGAGTCCTCTCTGGGGCCAACGTCCTGACTTTC. Translated: CASSVEVGVLSGANVLTF.

The rearrangement links TRBV6-1 to TRBJ1-1; no reliable D call. Looked up from germline, CDR1 is MNHNS and CDR2 is SASEGT. The CDR3 spans 15 residues. Trimming removed 8 bases at V and 2 bases at J, with 18 bases between. Written as DNA, the CDR3 is TGTGCCAGCGGGGAACCGGCGGGAGTAAACACTGAAGCTTTCTTT. Amino acid sequence: CASGEPAGVNTEAFF.

The rearrangement uses TRBV11-2 and TRBJ2-1; D is unclear. Trimming stripped 4 bases from V and 4 bases from J, with 8 bases between. CDR1 and CDR2 (germline): SGHAT, FQNNGV. The CDR3 extends over 13 amino acids. In nucleotides, the CDR3 is TGTGCCAGCAGCTCCTCCTATTACAATGAGCAGTTCTTC. Its translation is CASSSSYYNEQFF.

V gene TRBV27 combines with J gene TRBJ1-6, with 11 bases lining up with TRBD1. Per germline, CDR1 MNHEY and CDR2 SMNVEV (reference sequence). This CDR3 comprises 15 residues. With V trimmed by 6 bases and J by 10 bases, 8 bases remained unmatched. Written as DNA, the CDR3 is TGTGCCAGCAGCTCCGGGACAGGGGGTTCGTCACCCCTCCACTTT. Its protein is CASSSGTGGSSPLHF.

The rearrangement joins TRBV5-4 to TRBJ1-3, with D possibly matching TRBD1 (5 bases). CDR1 is SGHNT and CDR2 is YYREEE in the germline V gene (reference sequence). Trimming took 4 bases from V and 4 from J, leaving 12 bases between them. The length of the CDR3 is 14 residues. The CDR3 loop reads CASSLKGYGNTIYF. The CDR3 coding sequence is TGTGCCAGCAGCCTGAAGGGGTACGGAAACACCATATATTTT.

This clone was counted once. This chain connects TRBV5-4 to TRBJ2-2; D is unresolved. There are 14 residues in the CDR3. Trimming left V 0 bases short and J 3 bases short, with 6 bases between. Germline CDR1 reads SGHNT; CDR2 reads YYREEE (reference sequence). The CDR3 sequence is CASSLATHTGELFF. CDR3 bases: TGTGCCAGCAGCTTGGCTACCCACACCGGGGAGCTGTTTTTT.

The chain joins TRBV7-3 to TRBJ2-2; 14 bases agree with TRBD2. Germline V lookup: CDR1 SGHTA, CDR2 FQGTGA. Unmatched junction bases numbered 12, after V lost 6 bases and J lost 0 bases. This CDR3 spans 20 amino acids. The CDR3 reads CASRSHGGLAGAANTGELFF. The CDR3 nucleotides read TGTGCCAGCAGATCCCACGGGGGACTAGCGGGGGCAGCGAACACCGGGGAGCTGTTTTTT.

Regarding this clone: An end of the junction does not agree with germline; a read error may underlie this. This rearrangement joins TRBV7-7 to TRBJ2-3; a weak D match, TRBD1 (6 bases). This CDR3 comprises 16 residues. Germline V lookup: CDR1 SSHAT, CDR2 FNYEAQ (reference sequence). The CDR3 DNA sequence: TGTGCTAGCAGCTCCGGAAGGTTGGGGGCCACAGATACGCAGTATTTT. The encoded protein is CASSSGRLGATDTQYF.

The genes are TRBV7-9 and TRBJ2-7; TRBD2 agrees at 9 bases. CDR1 and CDR2 (germline): SEHNR, FQNEAQ (reference sequence). The CDR3 loop spans 15 amino acids. The V gene end was trimmed by 4 bases and the J gene end by 5 bases; junction bases not matched to a gene: 9. The CDR3 reads CASSSRASGVNEQYF. Written as DNA, the CDR3 is TGTGCCAGCAGCTCCCGGGCTAGCGGGGTCAACGAGCAGTACTTC.

The chain joins TRBV2 to TRBJ1-5; perhaps TRBD1 as D (6 bases). Germline values: CDR1 SNHLY, CDR2 FYNNEI. This CDR3 comprises 14 residues. V was clipped by 7 bases and J by 4 bases, with 14 bases between them. The CDR3 loop is CASNPGQLNQPQHF. CDR3 bases: TGTGCCAGCAACCCCGGACAGTTGAATCAGCCCCAGCATTTT.

V usage is TRBV9 and J usage is TRBJ1-5, with D possibly matching TRBD1 (6 bases). Trimming cost V 4 bases and J 9 bases, with 17 bases left between them. The CDR3 loop spans 14 amino acids. From germline, CDR1 is SGDLS and CDR2 YYNGEE. CDR3 bases: TGTGCCAGCAGCCCTCAGGGGTTTCAGCCGCCCCAGCATTTT. This translates into CASSPQGFQPPQHF.

The gene calls are TRBV19 and TRBJ1-5; possibly TRBD1 for D (5 bases). This CDR3 region has 17 residues. The germline V gene encodes CDR1 LNHDA and CDR2 SQIVND (reference sequence). V was shortened by 0 bases and J by 1 base, with 13 bases between the two germline ends. The chain's CDR3 is CASSIEVGGSSNQPQHF. The CDR3, as DNA: TGTGCCAGTAGTATAGAAGTCGGGGGGAGCAGCAATCAGCCCCAGCATTTT.

The V and J genes are TRBV9 and TRBJ2-3; 8 bases agree with TRBD1. V was clipped by 0 bases and J by 2 bases; unmatched bases: 5. From germline, CDR1 is SGDLS and CDR2 YYNGEE. The CDR3 spans 16 residues. In DNA, the CDR3 is TGTGCCAGCAGCGTAGCAGGGGGCTTTAACACAGATACGCAGTATTTT. Residues: CASSVAGGFNTDTQYF.

In its sample, this clone was seen once. V usage is TRBV2 and J usage is TRBJ1-3, with D unresolved. V was shortened by 6 bases and J by 0 bases, with 12 bases between the two germline ends. Per germline, CDR1 SNHLY and CDR2 FYNNEI. This CDR3 comprises 15 residues. The CDR3 DNA reads TGTGCCAGCAGATCGAGCCGCAACTCTGGAAACACCATATATTTT. The encoded protein is CASRSSRNSGNTIYF. Based on the CDR3 plus reference TRBV2 and TRBJ1-3, the full variable domain is EPEVTQTPSHQVTQMGQEVILRCVPISNHLYFYWYRQILGQKVEFLVSFYNNEISEKSEIFDDQFSVERPDGSNFTLKIRSTKLEDSAMYFCASRSSRNSGNTIYFGEGSWLTVV.

Turning to this clone: The sample carries other DNA sequences with the same CDR3. The chain has TRBV5-5 and TRBJ2-7; tentatively, D is TRBD1 (5 bases). This CDR3 comprises 11 residues. CDR1 is SGHKS, CDR2 YYEKEE, per germline (reference sequence). Trimming removed 3 bases at V and 6 bases at J, with 7 bases between. CDR3 in DNA: TGTGCCAGCAGCTCGCAGGGCGAGCAGTACGTC. Translation gives CASSSQGEQYV.

V is TRBV2 and J is TRBJ1-2, with unresolved D. Germline V gene lookup returns CDR1 SNHLY and CDR2 FYNNEI. This CDR3 is 15 amino acids long. V gave up 5 bases and J gave up 0 bases, with 13 bases separating them. The CDR3 region has the DNA TGTGCCAGCAGTCGCAGACTCGGTCCTAACTATGGCTACACCTTC. Translation gives CASSRRLGPNYGYTF.

The rearrangement links TRBV5-1 to TRBJ1-1; D call uncertain. CDR1 is SGHRS, CDR2 YFSETQ, per germline. V was trimmed by 0 bases and J by 0 bases, leaving 6 bases between them. The CDR3 has 14 amino acids. The CDR3 region is CASSLDQVNTEAFF. As DNA, the CDR3 is TGCGCCAGCAGCTTGGACCAGGTGAACACTGAAGCTTTCTTT. Full variable domain (rest looked up from reference TRBV5-1 and TRBJ1-1): KAGVTQTPRYLIKTRGQQVTLSCSPISGHRSVSWYQQTPGQGLQFLFEYFSETQRNKGNFPGRFSGRQFSNSRSEMNVSTLELGDSALYLCASSLDQVNTEAFFGQGTRLTVV.

The chain couples TRBV19 to TRBJ2-7; D is perhaps TRBD1 (6 bases). The V end was cut by 0 bases, the J end by 4 bases, with 13 bases between. This CDR3 is 15 amino acids long. The germline V gene encodes CDR1 LNHDA and CDR2 SQIVND (reference sequence). CDR3 sequence reads: CASSIEAGQGYEQYF. CDR3 coding DNA: TGTGCCAGTAGTATAGAAGCAGGCCAGGGGTACGAGCAGTACTTC.

The chain couples TRBV29-1 to TRBJ2-2; TRBD1 matches 11 bases. The CDR3 is 14 amino acids. The V segment lost 6 bases and the J segment 6 bases; nucleotides outside the gene matches: 6. Germline CDR1 and CDR2: SQVTM and ANQGSEA. CDR3 residues: CSVVGGQGAGELFF. CDR3 DNA sequence: TGCAGCGTCGTCGGGGGACAGGGGGCCGGGGAGCTGTTTTTT.

The chain uses TRBV7-9 and TRBJ1-1; tentative D call: TRBD1 (6 bases). CDR1 is SEHNR and CDR2 is FQNEAQ in the germline V gene (reference sequence). The V end was cut by 3 bases, the J end by 1 base, with 12 bases between. The CDR3 loop spans 15 amino acids. CDR3 protein: CASSFLQGPNTEAFF. DNA of the CDR3: TGTGCCAGCAGCTTCCTACAGGGCCCGAACACTGAAGCTTTCTTT.

This clone has just one count. The J gene is TRBJ1-4, the V gene TRBV19, with TRBD1 identical over 7 bases. Germline assignment: CDR1 LNHDA and CDR2 SQIVND (reference sequence). The CDR3 covers 16 residues. V shed 6 bases and J 5 bases; nucleotides not matched to a gene: 12. This CDR3 is CASRTLTGTENEKLFF. CDR3 sequence (DNA): TGTGCCAGTAGAACCTTAACCGGGACAGAGAATGAAAAACTGTTTTTT.

The V and J genes are TRBV5-4 and TRBJ1-1; D ambiguous. Trimming cost V 0 bases and J 1 base, with 7 bases left between them. The CDR3 is 14 residues long. Germline loops: CDR1 SGHNT, CDR2 YYREEE (reference sequence). In nucleotides, the CDR3 is TGTGCCAGCAGCTTGGGGCGGAGGAACACTGAAGCTTTCTTT. Protein: CASSLGRRNTEAFF.

The table lists this clone with a few counts. This sequence joins TRBV19 and TRBJ1-2; 9 positions match TRBD1. Germline lookup yields CDR1 LNHDA and CDR2 SQIVND (reference sequence). This CDR3 is 14 amino acids long. V was clipped by 3 bases and J by 6 bases; unmatched bases: 5. As DNA, the CDR3 is TGTGCCAGTAGTATTACAGGGGGCGCAGATGGCTACACCTTC. It translates to CASSITGGADGYTF.